The rows below give T cell receptor beta chains drawn from one sample of a study of cytomegalovirus exposure and HLA in healthy donors. Sequencing was performed with immunoSEQ multiplex PCR; in TCRdb, only in-frame clones are kept and a portion is missing. The sample has about 100,000 clones; nearly 65% are singletons. The specimen sequenced was PBMCs. Receptors were obtained from a human donor in good health. CDR3s include the opening cysteine and the closing phenylalanine or tryptophan. D genes are given only for firm matches. Clone size is stated in some rows and not others, as once, few, many or a class when expanded.

j_call: TRBJ1-1; clone_size: NA; v_call: TRBV2; d_call: NA; cdr3_aa: CASSEVSFATEAFF; cdr3_nt: TGTGCCAGCAGTGAAGTATCGTTCGCGACTGAAGCTTTCTTT
j_call: TRBJ1-4; clone_size: NA; v_call: TRBV11-2; d_call: NA; cdr3_aa: CASSRGEAGVGAENEKLFF; cdr3_nt: TGTGCCAGCAGCCGGGGGGAAGCAGGGGTTGGGGCGGAGAATGAAAAACTGTTTTTT
j_call: TRBJ2-7; clone_size: NA; v_call: TRBV5-6; d_call: TRBD2; cdr3_aa: CASSLGLVGDYEQYF; cdr3_nt: TGTGCCAGCAGCCTGGGACTAGTGGGAGACTACGAGCAGTACTTC
j_call: TRBJ2-5; clone_size: NA; v_call: TRBV1; d_call: NA; cdr3_aa: CTSSHSDRLGQETQYF; cdr3_nt: TGCACCAGCAGCCATTCTGACAGGCTTGGGCAAGAGACCCAGTACTTC
j_call: TRBJ1-2; clone_size: few; v_call: TRBV30; d_call: TRBD1; cdr3_aa: CASQGQGLRGYTF; cdr3_nt: TGTGCCTCCCAGGGACAGGGCCTACGCGGCTACACCTTC
j_call: TRBJ1-5; clone_size: few; v_call: TRBV4-1; d_call: TRBD1; cdr3_aa: CASSQQGQGSNQPQHF; cdr3_nt: TGCGCCAGCAGCCAACAAGGACAGGGCAGCAATCAGCCCCAGCATTTT
j_call: TRBJ1-2; clone_size: NA; v_call: TRBV30; d_call: NA; cdr3_aa: CAWSVGAGALGSYGYTF; cdr3_nt: TGTGCCTGGAGTGTAGGGGCAGGGGCCTTGGGTAGCTATGGCTACACCTTC
j_call: TRBJ2-7; clone_size: few; v_call: TRBV4-1; d_call: TRBD2; cdr3_aa: CASSQDTSGKYEQYF; cdr3_nt: TGCGCCAGCAGCCAAGATACTAGCGGGAAGTACGAGCAGTACTTC
j_call: TRBJ2-7; clone_size: NA; v_call: TRBV6-6; d_call: NA; cdr3_aa: CASSYNEADEQYF; cdr3_nt: TGTGCCAGCAGTTACAACGAGGCGGACGAGCAGTACTTC
j_call: TRBJ2-2; clone_size: NA; v_call: TRBV11-2; d_call: TRBD2; cdr3_aa: CASGKTSGRTGELFF; cdr3_nt: TGTGCCAGCGGGAAGACTAGCGGGAGGACCGGGGAGCTGTTTTTT
j_call: TRBJ2-7; clone_size: NA; v_call: TRBV19; d_call: TRBD2; cdr3_aa: CAGSMGLGLHYEQYF; cdr3_nt: TGTGCCGGTAGTATGGGACTAGGATTACACTACGAGCAGTACTTC
j_call: TRBJ2-2; clone_size: few; v_call: TRBV5-6; d_call: TRBD2; cdr3_aa: CASSRGDTSGTGELFF; cdr3_nt: TGTGCCAGCAGCAGAGGCGATACTAGCGGCACCGGGGAGCTGTTTTTT
j_call: TRBJ2-3; clone_size: NA; v_call: TRBV6-6; d_call: NA; cdr3_aa: CASSRIGGLDTQYF; cdr3_nt: TGTGCCAGCAGCCGAATTGGAGGGTTGGATACGCAGTATTTT
j_call: TRBJ2-2; clone_size: once; v_call: TRBV28; d_call: NA; cdr3_aa: CASSSRTTFTGELFF; cdr3_nt: TGTGCCAGCAGTTCCAGAACTACCTTCACCGGGGAGCTGTTTTTT
j_call: TRBJ2-5; clone_size: NA; v_call: TRBV27; d_call: TRBD2; cdr3_aa: CASSFGGLAETQYF; cdr3_nt: TGTGCCAGCAGTTTTGGGGGACTAGCGGAGACCCAGTACTTC
j_call: TRBJ2-1; clone_size: NA; v_call: TRBV10-2; d_call: TRBD2; cdr3_aa: CASREPSGRDDEQFF; cdr3_nt: TGCGCCAGCAGGGAACCTAGCGGGAGAGATGATGAGCAGTTCTTC
j_call: TRBJ1-4; clone_size: few; v_call: TRBV4-1; d_call: NA; cdr3_aa: CASSQVPSSRNEKLFF; cdr3_nt: TGCGCCAGCAGCCAAGTACCAAGCTCGAGAAATGAAAAACTGTTTTTT
j_call: TRBJ2-5; clone_size: NA; v_call: TRBV7-9; d_call: NA; cdr3_aa: CASSKQGYQETQYF; cdr3_nt: TGTGCCAGCAGCAAACAGGGTTACCAAGAGACCCAGTACTTC
j_call: TRBJ1-2; clone_size: few; v_call: TRBV6-1; d_call: NA; cdr3_aa: CASSEARVLGFYGYTF; cdr3_nt: TGTGCCAGCAGTGAAGCGCGGGTGTTGGGGTTTTATGGCTACACCTTC
j_call: TRBJ1-5; clone_size: once; v_call: TRBV25-1; d_call: TRBD1; cdr3_aa: CASSEYRAGGPQHF; cdr3_nt: TGTGCCAGCAGTGAATACAGGGCAGGGGGGCCCCAGCATTTT
j_call: TRBJ1-2; clone_size: NA; v_call: TRBV11-2; d_call: TRBD1; cdr3_aa: CASSFGTGTYYGYTF; cdr3_nt: TGTGCCAGCAGCTTCGGGACAGGAACCTACTATGGCTACACCTTC
j_call: TRBJ2-7; clone_size: NA; v_call: TRBV6-5; d_call: NA; cdr3_aa: CASSDRQSRYEQYF; cdr3_nt: TGTGCCAGCAGCGACAGACAGTCCCGCTACGAGCAGTACTTC
j_call: TRBJ2-3; clone_size: NA; v_call: TRBV27; d_call: NA; cdr3_aa: CASSLVGGMTDTQYF; cdr3_nt: TGTGCCAGCAGTTTGGTAGGGGGTATGACAGATACGCAGTATTTT
j_call: TRBJ1-1; clone_size: NA; v_call: TRBV6-4; d_call: NA; cdr3_aa: CASSDNLAGEAFF; cdr3_nt: TGTGCCAGCAGTGATAACCTAGCGGGTGAAGCTTTCTTT
j_call: TRBJ2-6; clone_size: NA; v_call: TRBV30; d_call: TRBD2; cdr3_aa: CARGGHGANVLTF; cdr3_nt: TGTGCTCGGGGGGGGCACGGGGCCAACGTCCTGACTTTC
j_call: TRBJ2-1; clone_size: NA; v_call: TRBV14; d_call: TRBD1; cdr3_aa: CASSHGWGQGVSGNYNEQFF; cdr3_nt: TGTGCCAGCAGCCATGGTTGGGGACAGGGGGTTAGCGGGAACTACAATGAGCAGTTCTTC
j_call: TRBJ1-1; clone_size: NA; v_call: TRBV7-2; d_call: NA; cdr3_aa: CASSVDSNTEAFF; cdr3_nt: TGTGCCAGCAGCGTAGACAGTAACACTGAAGCTTTCTTT
j_call: TRBJ1-5; clone_size: NA; v_call: TRBV2; d_call: NA; cdr3_aa: CASSDMPPPLQPQHF; cdr3_nt: TGTGCCAGCAGTGATATGCCCCCTCCACTCCAGCCCCAGCATTTT
j_call: TRBJ2-7; clone_size: NA; v_call: TRBV28; d_call: NA; cdr3_aa: CASSSRGLSYEQYF; cdr3_nt: TGTGCCAGCAGCTCCAGGGGCCTCAGCTACGAGCAGTACTTC
j_call: TRBJ2-1; clone_size: NA; v_call: TRBV19; d_call: NA; cdr3_aa: CASSWGGRGSYNEQFF; cdr3_nt: TGTGCCAGTAGTTGGGGGGGCAGGGGCTCCTACAATGAGCAGTTCTTC
j_call: TRBJ1-1; clone_size: NA; v_call: TRBV13; d_call: NA; cdr3_aa: CASSLAPMVPGHRAANTEAFF; cdr3_nt: TGTGCCAGCAGCTTAGCCCCCATGGTTCCCGGACACAGGGCGGCTAACACTGAAGCTTTCTTT
j_call: TRBJ1-1; clone_size: NA; v_call: TRBV2; d_call: NA; cdr3_aa: CASGDNNAEAFF; cdr3_nt: TGTGCCAGCGGGGACAACAACGCTGAAGCTTTCTTT
j_call: TRBJ1-1; clone_size: NA; v_call: TRBV2; d_call: TRBD1; cdr3_aa: CASSEQGAGTEAFF; cdr3_nt: TGTGCCAGCAGTGAGCAGGGGGCCGGCACTGAAGCTTTCTTT
j_call: TRBJ1-4; clone_size: few; v_call: TRBV6-5; d_call: NA; cdr3_aa: CASSYSTGEKLFF; cdr3_nt: TGTGCCAGCAGTTACTCTACAGGAGAAAAACTGTTTTTT
j_call: TRBJ1-4; clone_size: NA; v_call: TRBV7-9; d_call: NA; cdr3_aa: CASSSTHASGDSTNEKLFF; cdr3_nt: TGTGCCAGCAGCTCCACGCACGCGTCGGGAGACTCAACTAATGAAAAACTGTTTTTT
j_call: TRBJ1-5; clone_size: NA; v_call: TRBV2; d_call: NA; cdr3_aa: CASDTQGLNQPQHF; cdr3_nt: TGTGCCTCCGATACCCAGGGTCTGAATCAGCCCCAGCATTTT
j_call: TRBJ1-4; clone_size: NA; v_call: TRBV5-1; d_call: NA; cdr3_aa: CASSLLATNEKLFF; cdr3_nt: TGCGCCAGCAGCTTATTAGCAACTAATGAAAAACTGTTTTTT
j_call: TRBJ2-6; clone_size: NA; v_call: TRBV7-8; d_call: NA; cdr3_aa: CASSLGAVSGANVLTF; cdr3_nt: TGTGCCAGCAGCCTGGGGGCCGTTTCTGGGGCCAACGTCCTGACTTTC
j_call: TRBJ2-7; clone_size: few; v_call: TRBV6-5; d_call: NA; cdr3_aa: CASNQRAGRGEQYF; cdr3_nt: TGTGCCAGCAACCAACGGGCGGGACGCGGCGAGCAGTACTTC
j_call: TRBJ2-5; clone_size: NA; v_call: TRBV19; d_call: TRBD1; cdr3_aa: CASSTPGTGLYF; cdr3_nt: TGTGCCAGTAGTACGCCCGGGACAGGGTTGTACTTC
j_call: TRBJ2-1; clone_size: NA; v_call: TRBV7-8; d_call: NA; cdr3_aa: CASSATVLYNEQFF; cdr3_nt: TGTGCCAGCAGCGCAACGGTACTTTACAATGAGCAGTTCTTC
j_call: TRBJ2-1; clone_size: NA; v_call: TRBV7-2; d_call: TRBD2; cdr3_aa: CASSSGTSGPFYNEQFF; cdr3_nt: TGTGCCAGCAGCTCCGGGACTAGCGGACCCTTTTACAATGAGCAGTTCTTC
j_call: TRBJ2-7; clone_size: NA; v_call: TRBV4-1; d_call: NA; cdr3_aa: CASSQDPSGNYEQYF; cdr3_nt: TGCGCCAGCAGCCAAGATCCGTCGGGGAACTACGAGCAGTACTTC
j_call: TRBJ2-7; clone_size: NA; v_call: TRBV2; d_call: NA; cdr3_aa: CASRRDSNYEQYF; cdr3_nt: TGTGCCAGCCGACGGGACTCGAACTACGAGCAGTACTTC
j_call: TRBJ2-5; clone_size: NA; v_call: TRBV11-2; d_call: TRBD2; cdr3_aa: CASSWSRGETQYF; cdr3_nt: TGTGCCAGCAGCTGGTCGCGGGGGGAGACCCAGTACTTC
j_call: TRBJ1-2; clone_size: NA; v_call: TRBV5-4; d_call: NA; cdr3_aa: CASSRQAQYGYTF; cdr3_nt: TGTGCCAGCAGCCGACAGGCGCAATATGGCTACACCTTC
j_call: TRBJ1-2; clone_size: NA; v_call: TRBV28; d_call: TRBD1; cdr3_aa: CASSSGTGRLGGYTF; cdr3_nt: TGTGCCAGCAGTTCGGGGACAGGGAGGTTAGGTGGCTACACCTTC
j_call: TRBJ2-1; clone_size: NA; v_call: TRBV4-1; d_call: TRBD2; cdr3_aa: CASSQAASGRAKSFEQFF; cdr3_nt: TGCGCCAGCAGCCAAGCAGCTAGCGGGAGGGCCAAGTCTTTTGAGCAGTTCTTC
j_call: TRBJ1-6; clone_size: NA; v_call: TRBV5-6; d_call: NA; cdr3_aa: CASSSTPRDSGSPLHF; cdr3_nt: TGTGCCAGCAGCTCCACCCCCCGGGACTCAGGGTCACCCCTCCACTTT
j_call: TRBJ1-1; clone_size: NA; v_call: TRBV9; d_call: NA; cdr3_aa: CASSVGPPGTGITEAFF; cdr3_nt: TGTGCCAGCAGCGTAGGCCCCCCCGGAACGGGGATCACTGAAGCTTTCTTT
j_call: TRBJ2-2; clone_size: few; v_call: TRBV27; d_call: TRBD1; cdr3_aa: CASSLDRAVGELFF; cdr3_nt: TGTGCCAGCAGTTTGGACAGGGCAGTCGGGGAGCTGTTTTTT
j_call: TRBJ1-1; clone_size: NA; v_call: TRBV10-3; d_call: TRBD1; cdr3_aa: CATGTANTEAFF; cdr3_nt: TGTGCCACTGGGACAGCGAACACTGAAGCTTTCTTT
j_call: TRBJ2-3; clone_size: once; v_call: TRBV6-1; d_call: NA; cdr3_aa: CASSEAFSTADTQYF; cdr3_nt: TGTGCCAGCAGTGAAGCCTTTTCTACGGCAGATACGCAGTATTTT
j_call: TRBJ2-7; clone_size: NA; v_call: TRBV27; d_call: TRBD2; cdr3_aa: CASSLTGGSSYEQYF; cdr3_nt: TGTGCCAGCAGTTTAACGGGAGGGAGCTCCTACGAGCAGTACTTC
j_call: TRBJ2-1; clone_size: NA; v_call: TRBV10-3; d_call: TRBD1; cdr3_aa: CAIGQGRNEQFF; cdr3_nt: TGTGCCATCGGACAGGGCCGCAATGAGCAGTTCTTC
j_call: TRBJ2-7; clone_size: NA; v_call: TRBV29-1; d_call: NA; cdr3_aa: CSVEMGTGAEQYF; cdr3_nt: TGCAGCGTTGAAATGGGAACAGGCGCCGAGCAGTACTTC
j_call: TRBJ1-2; clone_size: NA; v_call: TRBV4-1; d_call: NA; cdr3_aa: CASSQRTGDGYTF; cdr3_nt: TGCGCCAGCAGCCAAAGGACGGGGGACGGCTACACCTTC
j_call: TRBJ1-5; clone_size: NA; v_call: TRBV19; d_call: TRBD1; cdr3_aa: CASSPDRVLGQPQHF; cdr3_nt: TGTGCCAGTAGTCCAGACAGGGTCTTGGGACAGCCCCAGCATTTT